The 20 T cell receptor beta chains in this list originate from one sample, sequenced in a study of cytomegalovirus exposure and HLA in healthy donors. The PCR had 60 Vbeta and 13 Jbeta primers. Measured with immunoSEQ multiplex PCR; TCRdb has only the in-frame clones, and not every one. The table has about 47,000 clones, around 68% seen once; the top ten hold about 6%. The sequenced sample consisted of PBMCs. The receptors were gathered from a man aged 30 to 45 in good health and CMV-seronegative.

With regard to this clone: One end of the junction fails to match germline, which may point to a read error. J is TRBJ2-1 and V is TRBV5-1; the D gene is possibly TRBD2 (6 bases). Germline CDR1 reads SGHRS; CDR2 reads YFSETQ. The CDR3 is 15 amino acids. The CDR3 region has the DNA TGCGTCAGCAGCTTGGGGTGCTGCGGGATAAATGAGCAGTTCTTC. It specifies CVSSLGCCGINEQFF.

The sample holds one count of this clone. CDR3 DNA: TGCAGCGTTGAACCGGGACAGGGGATCCACAATGAGCAGTTCTTC. This gives the protein CSVEPGQGIHNEQFF. The V and J genes are TRBV29-1 and TRBJ2-1; 10 bases are a match to TRBD1. CDR3 length: 15 residues. Losses at the gene ends were 2 bases for V and 5 bases for J; bases not matched to a gene: 6. Germline CDR1 reads SQVTM; CDR2 reads ANQGSEA.

This clone was detected only once. The gene calls are TRBV15 and TRBJ2-2, with 7 positions matching TRBD2. The germline V gene has CDR1 LNHNV and CDR2 YYDKDF (reference sequence). With V trimmed by 5 bases and J by 1 base, 4 bases remained unmatched. There are 15 residues in the CDR3. CDR3 sequence reads: CATSSGTMNTGELFF. In DNA, the CDR3 is TGTGCCACCAGCTCCGGGACTATGAACACCGGGGAGCTGTTTTTT.

The chain has TRBV21-1 and TRBJ2-7; TRBD2 reflects the table's D call only, with no check against the DNA. TRBV21-1 is a pseudogene locus. The CDR3 has 21 amino acids. CDR3 region: CASSKDQGGSGDLPIPYEQYF. Here the CDR3 DNA reads TGTGCCAGCAGCAAAGATCAGGGTGGTAGCGGAGATCTTCCAATCCCCTACGAGCAGTACTTC.

This clone appeared once. This chain links TRBV30 with TRBJ2-1; TRBD2 matches at 7 bases. The V gene's germline CDR1 is GTSNPN and CDR2 SVGIG (reference sequence). The junction had 10 bases not matched to a gene; V was cut back by 1 base and J by 7 bases. CDR3 length: 15 amino acids. The DNA of the CDR3 is TGTGCCTGGAGTGACCCCGGACTAGAAAAGAATGAGCAGTTCTTC. Protein sequence: CAWSDPGLEKNEQFF.

The chain is built from TRBV4-2 and TRBJ2-2; D possibly corresponds to TRBD1 (6 bases). Germline assignment: CDR1 LGHNA and CDR2 YNFKEQ. The CDR3 runs to 15 residues. V was pared by 0 bases and J by 6 bases, with 11 bases between. The DNA for the CDR3 is TGTGCCAGCAGCCAAGAAGGGGGAGCCTCCGGGGAGCTGTTTTTT. Translation gives CASSQEGGASGELFF.

This sequence joins TRBV11-2 and TRBJ2-5; D possibly corresponds to TRBD1 (5 bases). Germline V gives CDR1 SGHAT, CDR2 FQNNGV. Trimming stripped 4 bases from V and 2 bases from J, with 14 bases between. The CDR3 has 15 residues. The DNA of the CDR3 is TGTGCCAGCAGCTCGAATCTAGGACATCAAGAGACCCAGTACTTC. This gives the protein CASSSNLGHQETQYF.

This chain links TRBV9 with TRBJ2-1, with TRBD1 as a possible D gene (6 bases). The germline V gene encodes CDR1 SGDLS and CDR2 YYNGEE. The CDR3 is 18 residues long. The V end lost 0 bases, the J end lost 7 bases, and 23 bases lay between the germline ends. The CDR3 sequence is CASSVESRTALLGNEQFF. CDR3 DNA sequence: TGTGCCAGCAGCGTAGAGTCGCGGACAGCATTACTCGGGAATGAGCAGTTCTTC.

The J gene is TRBJ1-5, the V gene TRBV29-1, with 8 bases that match TRBD1. Germline V gene sequence: CDR1 SQVTM, CDR2 ANQGSEA. V shed 4 bases and J 7 bases; nucleotides not matched to a gene: 6. The CDR3 has 13 amino acids. This chain's CDR3 is CSVATGDQQPQHF. The CDR3 DNA reads as TGCAGCGTTGCGACAGGGGACCAGCAGCCCCAGCATTTT.

The gene calls are TRBV5-5 and TRBJ1-3; 8 bases map to TRBD1. J was trimmed by 3 bases and V by 4 bases; bases with no gene match: 12. The CDR3 runs 17 residues. From germline, CDR1 is SGHKS and CDR2 YYEKEE (reference sequence). CDR3 region: CASSTRGQGTFGNTIYF. For the CDR3, the DNA is TGTGCCAGCAGCACTCGAGGACAGGGAACATTTGGAAACACCATATATTTT.

The chain couples TRBV6-1 to TRBJ2-5; 8 nucleotides agree with TRBD1. With the DNA end fitting TRBJ2-7 better, the J assignment may be wrong. CDR3 length: 13 residues. CDR1 MNHNS and CDR2 SASEGT come from the germline V gene. Here the CDR3 DNA reads TGTGCCAGCAGTGCCGGGACAGGCTACGAGCAGTACTTC. Amino acid sequence: CASSAGTGYEQYF.

The chain joins TRBV19 to TRBJ2-1; TRBD2 matches 9 bases. The V gene end was trimmed by 4 bases and the J gene end by 5 bases; junction bases not matched to a gene: 9. From germline, CDR1 is LNHDA and CDR2 SQIVND (reference sequence). The length of the CDR3 is 16 residues. CDR3 sequence (DNA): TGTGCCAGTAGTAGCGGGAGGGTCCTCGGCCACAATGAGCAGTTCTTC. Its translation is CASSSGRVLGHNEQFF.

The chain recombines TRBV5-1 with TRBJ2-5, with TRBD2 identical over 9 bases. CDR1 is SGHRS, CDR2 YFSETQ, per germline. V trimming: 5 bases; J trimming: 4 bases; junction bases outside the gene matches: 6. This CDR3 region has 14 residues. The CDR3: CASRVAGVRETQYF. CDR3 sequence (DNA): TGCGCCAGCAGAGTAGCGGGAGTTCGAGAGACCCAGTACTTC. Complete variable domain (other parts from reference TRBV5-1 and TRBJ2-5): KAGVTQTPRYLIKTRGQQVTLSCSPISGHRSVSWYQQTPGQGLQFLFEYFSETQRNKGNFPGRFSGRQFSNSRSEMNVSTLELGDSALYLCASRVAGVRETQYFGPGTRLLVL.

This clone was found a few times. The genes are TRBV6-1 and TRBJ2-3; D is perhaps TRBD2 (6 bases). Trimming cost V 8 bases and J 2 bases, with 11 bases left between them. Per germline, CDR1 MNHNS and CDR2 SASEGT. This CDR3 is 13 amino acids long. CDR3 in amino acids: CASGRDFTDTQYF. CDR3 nucleotides: TGTGCCAGCGGGCGGGACTTCACAGATACGCAGTATTTT.

This CDR3 reads CASSRSIGTDDGANEKLFF. The CDR3 coding sequence is TGTGCCAGCAGCCGTAGCATTGGGACAGACGATGGAGCTAATGAAAAACTGTTTTTT. The rearrangement links TRBV11-2 to TRBJ1-4, with 7 bases aligning to TRBD1. V shed 5 bases, J shed 3 bases, and the junction held 18 bases outside the gene matches. The CDR3 contains 19 residues. Germline CDR1 and CDR2: SGHAT and FQNNGV.

This clone turned up a few times. The chain recombines TRBV5-6 with TRBJ2-1; 8 bases agree with TRBD2. The germline gives CDR1 SGHDT, CDR2 YYEEEE. The V and J ends lost 0 bases and 4 bases, in that order; junction bases with no gene match: 3. This CDR3 has 15 amino acids. The CDR3 DNA reads as TGTGCCAGCAGCTTGGAGGTAGCGGGATACAATGAGCAGTTCTTC. Translation: CASSLEVAGYNEQFF.

The genes are TRBV6-6 and TRBJ2-1; 7 bases line up with TRBD2. CDR3 length: 13 residues. From germline, CDR1 is MNHNY and CDR2 SVGAGI (reference sequence). The ends lost 3 bases at V and 6 bases at J; junction bases unmatched: 2. The CDR3 nucleotides read TGTGCCAGCAGTTATGGCGGGGGCAATGAGCAGTTCTTC. Translation: CASSYGGGNEQFF.

This clone has only a few counts. The CDR3 DNA reads as TGTGCCAGCAGCCCCAAACAGGGTCCTAATGAAAAACTGTTTTTT. Translating gives CASSPKQGPNEKLFF. The chain carries TRBV9 and TRBJ1-4; TRBD1 is a possible D gene (6 bases). Germline CDR1 reads SGDLS; CDR2 reads YYNGEE. The CDR3 has 15 residues. V shed 4 bases and J shed 3 bases, with 13 bases lying between them.

The CDR3, as DNA: TGTGCCTGGAGGGGGGGAGGCCCAGCTAACTATGGCTACACCTTC. The encoded protein is CAWRGGGPANYGYTF. J is TRBJ1-2 and V is TRBV30, with D maybe TRBD1 (5 bases). The CDR3 totals 15 residues. Trimming took off 3 bases at V and 0 bases at J, with 14 bases between the two ends. Germline V CDR1 and CDR2: GTSNPN, SVGIG (reference sequence).

The V call is TRBV14, the J call TRBJ2-7; 8 bases line up with TRBD1. CDR1 is SGHDN and CDR2 is FVKESK in the germline V gene. V lost 1 base to trimming and J lost 3 bases; unmatched junction nucleotides: 5. This CDR3 is 15 amino acids long. CDR3 coding DNA: TGTGCCAGCAGCCAAGTCGGGACAGGAGGCTACGAGCAGTACTTC. Encoded protein: CASSQVGTGGYEQYF. The variable domain in full, with the rest retrieved from reference TRBV14 and TRBJ2-7, is EAGVTQFPSHSVIEKGQTVTLRCDPISGHDNLYWYRRVMGKEIKFLLHFVKESKQDESGMPNNRFLAERTGGTYSTLKVQPAELEDSGVYFCASSQVGTGGYEQYFGPGTRLTVT.